A single sample gave rise to the 32 T cell receptor beta chains below, sequenced in a study of shared clonotypes between healthy human individuals. Repertoires were generated with immunoSEQ multiplex PCR, while TCRdb's copy carries only in-frame clones and drops some. The data show approximately 92,000 clones, approximately 63% seen once. Input material: memory CD8+ T cells sorted from blood. This sample's subset: CD45RO+ cells pooled with CCR7-negative TemRA cells. The receptor source for this set is a man aged 30-40 years in good health.

The gene calls are TRBV28 and TRBJ1-4; tentatively, D is TRBD1 (6 bases). CDR1 MDHEN and CDR2 SYDVKM come from the germline V gene. This CDR3 region has 14 residues. Trimming left V 6 bases short and J 11 bases short, with 19 bases between. For the CDR3, the DNA is TGTGCCAGCAGCGACAGGCGACAGATGAGGAAACTGTTTTTT. Residues: CASSDRRQMRKLFF. Based on the CDR3 plus reference TRBV28 and TRBJ1-4, the full variable domain is DVKVTQSSRYLVKRTGEKVFLECVQDMDHENMFWYRQDPGLGLRLIYFSYDVKMKEKGDIPEGYSVSREKKERFSLILESASTNQTSMYLCASSDRRQMRKLFFGSGTQLSVL.

The chain has TRBV6-5 and TRBJ2-4, with D perhaps TRBD2 (5 bases). V dropped 0 bases and J dropped 9 bases, with 6 bases sitting between them. This CDR3 is built from 12 residues. Germline V CDR1 and CDR2: MNHEY, SVGAGI. Here the CDR3 reads CASSYSGVIQYF. CDR3 nucleotides: TGTGCCAGCAGTTACTCCGGGGTCATTCAGTACTTC.

About this clone: Other DNA sequences in this sample translate to the same CDR3. The V gene is TRBV29-1, the J gene TRBJ1-1; D unclear. The V and J ends lost 6 bases and 0 bases respectively, with 8 bases between them. The CDR3 extends over 12 amino acids. Per germline, CDR1 SQVTM and CDR2 ANQGSEA. CDR3 region: CSVTYMNTEAFF. The CDR3, as DNA: TGCAGCGTCACCTACATGAACACTGAAGCTTTCTTT.

The rearrangement links TRBV19 to TRBJ2-2; either TRBD1 or TRBD2 may fit D (5 bases each). The CDR3 consists of 15 residues. Germline assignment: CDR1 LNHDA and CDR2 SQIVND (reference sequence). The V end lost 4 bases, the J end lost 4 bases, and 13 bases lay between the germline ends. CDR3 nucleotide sequence: TGTGCCAGTAGTACGGGGACCCGAGTCACCGGGGAGCTGTTTTTT. This encodes CASSTGTRVTGELFF.

This chain joins TRBV13 and TRBJ2-7; 9 bases align to TRBD2. J was trimmed by 2 bases and V by 5 bases; bases with no gene match: 4. The CDR3 covers 14 residues. CDR1 and CDR2 (germline): PRHDT, FYEKMQ (reference sequence). In nucleotides, the CDR3 is TGTGCCAGCAGCCAGATAGCGGGGGCCTACGAGCAGTACTTC. It specifies CASSQIAGAYEQYF.

A remark on this clone: At the DNA level, this CDR3 is encoded by other sequences in the same sample as well. The CDR3 loop is CASSLRGGSYNEQFF. The CDR3 region has the DNA TGTGCCAGCAGCTTACGAGGGGGCTCCTACAATGAGCAGTTCTTC. This sequence joins TRBV11-3 and TRBJ2-1; D may be TRBD1 (6 bases). Germline CDR1 is SGHNT and CDR2 is YENEEA. CDR3 size: 15 residues. Deletions cut 2 bases from V and 0 bases from J, with 8 bases between. Complete variable domain (other parts from reference TRBV11-3 and TRBJ2-1): EAGVVQSPRYKIIEKKQPVAFWCNPISGHNTLYWYLQNLGQGPELLIRYENEEAVDDSQLPKDRFSAERLKGVDSTLKIQPAELGDSAVYLCASSLRGGSYNEQFFGPGTRLTVL.

The chain links TRBV7-9 to TRBJ2-1, with 8 bases matching TRBD2. The V gene's germline CDR1 is SEHNR and CDR2 FQNEAQ (reference sequence). V trimming: 1 base; J trimming: 4 bases; junction bases outside the gene matches: 3. The CDR3 length is 15 residues. The CDR3 loop is CASSLEAGVYNEQFF. CDR3 nucleotides: TGTGCCAGCAGCTTAGAAGCGGGAGTGTACAATGAGCAGTTCTTC.

This clone was observed a few times. Here the CDR3 DNA reads TGTGCCAGCAGTTCCTTAACAGACAGTCCCTACGAGCAGTACTTC. Translating gives CASSSLTDSPYEQYF. The chain couples TRBV28 to TRBJ2-7; possible D gene TRBD1, 5 bases. V was clipped by 4 bases and J by 2 bases, with 15 bases between them. This CDR3 comprises 15 residues. CDR1 and CDR2 (germline): MDHEN, SYDVKM.

This clone was seen once. The genes are TRBV6-1 and TRBJ2-2; 8 bases are a match to TRBD1. From germline, CDR1 is MNHNS and CDR2 SASEGT. The CDR3 runs 14 residues. V was pared by 10 bases and J by 5 bases, with 9 bases of the junction left unmatched. Here the CDR3 DNA reads TGTGCCATACTCAGGGGGCGCGGAACCGGGGAGCTGTTTTTT. Translated, it gives CAILRGRGTGELFF.

The J gene is TRBJ2-7, the V gene TRBV10-3; 11 nucleotides agree with TRBD2. Germline CDR1 ENHRY, CDR2 SYGVKD. The CDR3 spans 15 residues. Trimming removed 4 bases from V and 0 bases from J; junction bases left unmatched: 2. CDR3 sequence reads: CAISGGLAASYEQYF. Here the CDR3 DNA reads TGTGCCATCAGTGGGGGACTAGCGGCCTCCTACGAGCAGTACTTC.

This chain uses TRBV25-1 with TRBJ2-3, with 12 bases aligning to TRBD2. V dropped 4 bases and J dropped 3; count of bases not matched to a gene: 8. Looked up from germline, CDR1 is MGHDK and CDR2 is SYGVNS. This CDR3 is 17 amino acids long. This CDR3 is CASSATTSGSLTDTQYF. For the CDR3, the DNA is TGTGCCAGCAGTGCCACGACTAGCGGGAGTTTGACAGATACGCAGTATTTT.

The chain uses TRBV6-5 and TRBJ2-2, with TRBD1 matching over 8 bases. There are 14 residues in the CDR3. Germline CDR1 is MNHEY and CDR2 is SVGAGI. V lost 10 bases and J lost 3; bases outside the gene matches: 7. CDR3 loop: CAIRQGPDTGELFF. CDR3 in DNA: TGTGCCATCCGACAGGGGCCAGACACCGGGGAGCTGTTTTTT.

This clone was counted a single time. The chain couples TRBV5-6 to TRBJ2-2, with TRBD1 matching over 11 bases. This CDR3 has 16 amino acids. V trimming: 2 bases; J trimming: 2 bases; junction bases outside the gene matches: 2. CDR1 and CDR2 (germline): SGHDT, YYEEEE. This CDR3 is CASSFGTGGNTGELFF. The CDR3 bases are TGTGCCAGCAGCTTCGGGACAGGGGGAAACACCGGGGAGCTGTTTTTT.

The chain couples TRBV6-5 to TRBJ1-4, with TRBD1 matching 8 bases. CDR1 and CDR2 from the germline V gene are MNHEY and SVGAGI. The CDR3 is 15 amino acids. Germline trimming cut 5 bases from V and 0 bases from J; bases unmatched to any gene: 2. CDR3 sequence: CASSKDRATNEKLFF. The CDR3 DNA sequence: TGTGCCAGCAGTAAGGACAGGGCAACTAATGAAAAACTGTTTTTT.

The chain has TRBV5-5 and TRBJ1-3; D call uncertain. The ends were cut back, 2 bases at V and 0 bases at J, with 12 bases in the middle. Germline V CDR1 and CDR2: SGHKS, YYEKEE (reference sequence). This CDR3 contains 16 residues. CDR3 region: CASSLGQPRSGNTIYF. The CDR3 region has the DNA TGTGCCAGCAGCTTAGGGCAGCCTCGCTCTGGAAACACCATATATTTT.

The gene calls are TRBV27 and TRBJ1-1; possibly TRBD1 for D (5 bases). V was cut by 8 bases and J by 3 bases, with 13 bases left in between. The CDR3 runs to 13 residues. Germline V lookup: CDR1 MNHEY, CDR2 SMNVEV (reference sequence). The CDR3 spells CASGYQGYTEAFF. The CDR3 region has the DNA TGTGCCAGCGGATATCAGGGATACACTGAAGCTTTCTTT.

Comments on this clone: Other DNA sequences within the sample encode an identical CDR3. The V and J genes are TRBV6-4 and TRBJ2-3; D not certain. Trimming stripped 6 bases from V and 1 base from J, with 11 bases between. Germline values: CDR1 MRHNA, CDR2 SNTAGT. The CDR3 contains 14 residues. CDR3 coding DNA: TGTGCCAGCAGCGCCTCGGACGGCACAGATACGCAGTATTTT. This sequence encodes CASSASDGTDTQYF.

The chain carries TRBV7-9 and TRBJ2-7, with D unclear. The CDR3 is 16 amino acids. Trimming took 1 base from V and 1 from J, leaving 14 bases between them. Germline-derived CDR1 and CDR2 are SEHNR and FQNEAQ (reference sequence). CDR3: CASSLVVGRDSYEQYF. In DNA, the CDR3 is TGTGCCAGCAGCTTAGTCGTCGGGCGCGATTCCTACGAGCAGTACTTC.

The rearrangement joins TRBV7-8 to TRBJ2-1; D gene ambiguous. There are 15 residues in the CDR3. Germline V CDR1 and CDR2: SGHVS, FQNEAQ. The V end was cut by 1 base, the J end by 2 bases, with 9 bases between. CDR3 sequence: CASSLVPGTYNEQFF. Here the CDR3 DNA reads TGTGCCAGCAGCTTAGTTCCGGGCACCTACAATGAGCAGTTCTTC. Full variable domain (missing parts from reference TRBV7-8 and TRBJ2-1): GAGVSQSPRYKVAKRGQDVALRCDPISGHVSLFWYQQALGQGPEFLTYFQNEAQLDKSGLPSDRFFAERPEGSVSTLKIQRTQQEDSAVYLCASSLVPGTYNEQFFGPGTRLTVL.

The genes are TRBV7-9 and TRBJ1-1, with D possibly being TRBD1 (5 bases). V gave up 3 bases and J gave up 1 base, with 24 bases separating them. This CDR3 has 19 amino acids. Germline V gene sequence: CDR1 SEHNR, CDR2 FQNEAQ (reference sequence). The CDR3 region has the DNA TGTGCCAGCAGCTTCCCCTCTAGGGAGGGGCGGGGTACGAACACTGAAGCTTTCTTT. It encodes CASSFPSREGRGTNTEAFF.

The chain joins TRBV2 to TRBJ2-7; D is undetermined. This CDR3 has 14 residues. V lost 2 bases, J lost 3 bases, and 11 bases lay in between. The V gene's germline CDR1 is SNHLY and CDR2 FYNNEI. CDR3 region: CASSESGDRYEQYF. The CDR3 DNA is TGTGCCAGCAGTGAATCCGGTGACCGCTACGAGCAGTACTTC.

The CDR3 region is CASSLLGTVYGYTF. In DNA, the CDR3 is TGTGCCAGCAGCTTACTGGGGACAGTCTATGGCTACACCTTC. This sequence joins TRBV5-6 and TRBJ1-2; 7 bases are shared with TRBD1. This CDR3 spans 14 amino acids. The trim removed 2 bases at V and 4 bases at J, leaving 5 bases unmatched. The germline V gene has CDR1 SGHDT and CDR2 YYEEEE.

The chain recombines TRBV6-7 with TRBJ2-3; 8 bases line up with TRBD2. TRBV6-7 is annotated as an ORF whose role is uncertain. The CDR3 totals 13 residues. After removal of 6 bases from V and 10 bases from J, the junction contained 9 bases not matched to a gene. The CDR3 region is CASSSIIAGSQYF. The CDR3 DNA follows: TGTGCCAGCAGCTCGATTATAGCGGGATCGCAGTATTTT.

The chain is built from TRBV27 and TRBJ2-1; D is uncertain. Trimming shortened V by 8 bases and J by 8 bases, and 10 bases separated the two germline ends. CDR1 and CDR2 from the germline V gene are MNHEY and SMNVEV (reference sequence). The CDR3 totals 11 residues. In nucleotides, the CDR3 is TGTGCCAGCCGGATGGGCGATGAGCAGTTCTTC. This sequence encodes CASRMGDEQFF.

The V call is TRBV11-2, the J call TRBJ2-7; 7 bases match TRBD2. This CDR3 region has 16 residues. V lost 4 bases and J lost 5; bases outside the gene matches: 14. CDR1 SGHAT and CDR2 FQNNGV come from the germline V gene. The CDR3 DNA sequence: TGTGCCAGCAGCTCACTTAGCGGGTCAAGAGGCCACGAGCAGTACTTC. This gives the protein CASSSLSGSRGHEQYF.

This clone was counted only a few times. V is TRBV28 and J is TRBJ2-3; the D gene is possibly TRBD1 (5 bases). V gave up 3 bases and J gave up 6 bases, with 16 bases separating them. Germline V gene sequence: CDR1 MDHEN, CDR2 SYDVKM. The CDR3 runs 15 residues. The CDR3 DNA sequence: TGTGCCAGCAGTTTCGAAGCGAATGGGGCGGATACGCAGTATTTT. This encodes CASSFEANGADTQYF.

The rearrangement uses TRBV6-4 and TRBJ2-1, with 10 bases fitting TRBD2. Per germline, CDR1 MRHNA and CDR2 SNTAGT. There are 15 residues in the CDR3. J gave up 6 bases and V 4 bases, and 6 bases lay outside the gene matches. The CDR3 region has the DNA TGTGCCAGCAGTGCCGGGACTAGCGAGGGCAATGAGCAGTTCTTC. Amino acids: CASSAGTSEGNEQFF.

The genes are TRBV5-1 and TRBJ2-6, with unresolved D. Trimming removed 4 bases at V and 1 base at J, with 6 bases between. The CDR3 contains 14 residues. CDR1 SGHRS and CDR2 YFSETQ come from the germline V gene. The CDR3 spells CASSPRSGANVLTF. The CDR3 nucleotides read TGCGCCAGCAGCCCAAGATCTGGGGCCAACGTCCTGACTTTC.

The chain employs TRBV27 and TRBJ2-1, with 7 nucleotides matching TRBD2. After removal of 8 bases from V and 0 bases from J, the junction contained 7 bases not matched to a gene. CDR3 length: 15 amino acids. CDR1 is MNHEY and CDR2 is SMNVEV in the germline V gene (reference sequence). The CDR3 region is CASCLRGTSYNEQFF. The CDR3 bases are TGTGCCAGCTGTCTGCGGGGGACCTCCTACAATGAGCAGTTCTTC.

As regards this clone: Just one base apart from a much larger clone, this may be a read error. This sample includes further DNA sequences coding for the same CDR3. This chain joins TRBV4-1 and TRBJ1-5; no clear D gene. Germline CDR1 is MGHRA and CDR2 is YSYEKL. Deletions cut 0 bases from V and 1 base from J, with 7 bases between. The CDR3 totals 15 residues. For the CDR3, the DNA is TGCGCCAGCAGCCAAGATATGGGAAGCAATCAGCCCCAGCATTTT. Its translation is CASSQDMGSNQPQHF.

The V call is TRBV6-1, the J call TRBJ2-7; D remains unclear. This CDR3 region has 14 residues. Looked up from germline, CDR1 is MNHNS and CDR2 is SASEGT. Deletions cut 0 bases from V and 3 bases from J, with 9 bases between. The CDR3 DNA is TGTGCCAGCAGTGAAGCCAACGACCTCTACGAGCAGTACTTC. Protein: CASSEANDLYEQYF.

In this sample, this clone turned up a few times. This chain joins TRBV6-4 and TRBJ2-1, with 14 bases fitting TRBD2. J was trimmed by 10 bases and V by 3 bases; bases with no gene match: 5. Germline CDR1 reads MRHNA; CDR2 reads SNTAGT. The CDR3 extends over 15 amino acids. The CDR3, as DNA: TGTGCCAGCAGTGAAGGGACTAGCGGGAGCGGCGAGCAGTTCTTC. Protein: CASSEGTSGSGEQFF.